This T cell receptor beta chain appears in the sequencing data of a study of T and B cells in COVID-19 patients. Multiplex PCR with BIOMED2 TRB-A/B primer pools amplified TRB rearrangements. MiXCR, applied by TCRdb to the multiplex PCR reads, yields one record per CDR3 protein. Here the sample spans some 8,900 distinct CDR3 sequences, around a third being singletons. TRB was amplified from about 250-500 ng of blood genomic DNA. The germline V gene has CDR1 LNHNV and CDR2 YYDKDF (reference sequence). The V end lost 1 base, the J end lost 3 bases, and 5 bases lay between the germline ends. CDR3 length: 13 residues. Study results and limitations: Patients with COVID-19 reportedly showed strongly skewed T cell receptor beta variable and joining gene usage. Clonality of TRB repertoires was high in active COVID-19; recovery brought above-healthy diversity and richness.

In its sample, this clonotype is medium-sized (0.01 to 0.1%). What it binds is unknown. This receptor was identified in a human donor who had recovered from COVID-19. Sequenced material: blood. V is TRBV15 and J is TRBJ2-3; D is ambiguous. The CDR3 coding sequence is TGTGCCACCAGCAGAGTACGGACAGATACGCAGTATTTT. This gives the protein CATSRVRTDTQYF.